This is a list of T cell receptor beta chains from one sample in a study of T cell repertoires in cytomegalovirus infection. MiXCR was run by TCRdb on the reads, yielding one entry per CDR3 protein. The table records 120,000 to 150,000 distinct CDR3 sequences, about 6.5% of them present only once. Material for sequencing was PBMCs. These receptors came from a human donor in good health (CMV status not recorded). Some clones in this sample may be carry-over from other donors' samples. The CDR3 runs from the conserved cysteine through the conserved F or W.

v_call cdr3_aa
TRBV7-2 CASSTSGGTGTGELFF
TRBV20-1 CSAAGVDYEQYF
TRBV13 CASSPRASRTDYEQYF
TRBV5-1 CASSLDWGADQPQHF
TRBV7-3 CASSWTGSGTDTQYF
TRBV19 CASMRRGFYGYTF
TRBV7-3 CASSLELAGGYEQFF
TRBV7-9 CASSLALRANVLTF
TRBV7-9 CASSLRGPYNFYNEQFF
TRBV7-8 CASSLVARGQETQYF
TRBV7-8 CASSGDGQETQYF
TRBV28 CASTDSTGGRGTGELFF
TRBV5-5 CASSLGIGRGTEPQHF
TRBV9 CASSVSIVSHGYTF
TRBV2 CASSEGGWTDTQYF
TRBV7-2 CASSLGWEHEQFF
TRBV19 CASSKLGQSNTEAFF
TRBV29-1 CSVGDRGNQPQHF
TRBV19 CASSPSPTSGANVLTF
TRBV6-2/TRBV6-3 CASSQTSYTEQYF
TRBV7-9 CASRGRTGYEQYF
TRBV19 CASSAAGTRGYTF
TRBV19 CASSEPGQNTGELFF
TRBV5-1 CACQRQGTYEQYF
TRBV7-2 CASSLAIGGPSGNTIYF
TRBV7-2 CASSLAFGGKITEAFF
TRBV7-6 CASSSQGVPSGYTF
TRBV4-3 CASSQDGSGSGSPLHF
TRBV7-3 CASSSLSGGAAEQFF
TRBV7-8 CASSSLRAGVSPLHF
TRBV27 CASSLYRVNEQFF
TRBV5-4 CASSPVNTDTQYF
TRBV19 CASSLGTGNGQPQHF
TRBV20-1 CSARVAGRERGYTF
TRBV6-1 CASSPGRYQPQHF
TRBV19 CASSIRVRGARSYGYTF
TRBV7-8 CASSYGAEETQYF
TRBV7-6 CASSSSGTGGIGYGYTF
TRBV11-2 CASSSSTLTYGYTF
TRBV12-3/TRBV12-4 CASSPDRGADTQYF
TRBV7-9 CASSQTGTGGEGSPLHF
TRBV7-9 CASGLMGGEAFF
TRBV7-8 CASSLTVWDEQFF
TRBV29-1 CSVSGGTALTDTQYF
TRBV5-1 CASSLDRASNGYTF
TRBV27 CASSLMRGHQPQHF
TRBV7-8 CASSPTSLNTEAFF
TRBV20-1 CSAKAVGGALVYGYTF
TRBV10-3 CATRTGTGFMTGELFF
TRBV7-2 CASSPWTGDNEQFF
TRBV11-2 CASSFRLAGETYEQYF
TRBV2 CASSPPGRQPQHF
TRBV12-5 CASGFGARNIQYF